The rows below give T cell receptor beta chains drawn from one sample of a study of T cell changes during pregnancy in multiple sclerosis. Using immunoSEQ multiplex PCR, the repertoire was profiled, and TCRdb retains in-frame clones only, with some absent. The sample records about 87,000 clones, just under 95% being singletons. The sequences come from peripheral blood, collected in the third trimester of pregnancy. All receptors derive from a female donor in good health, enrolled as a control in a pregnancy study. The CDR3 runs from the conserved cysteine through the conserved F or W. D genes are given only for firm matches. Part of the rows lack a size; the others show once, few, many or a class for expanded clones.

TRBJ2-7 TRBV28 once . TGTGCCAGCAGGTCACAGGGTGGGGCCTCCTACGAGCAGTACTTC CASRSQGGASYEQYF
TRBJ1-2 TRBV4-2 . . TGTGCCAGCAGCCAAGCGCGCGATAATGGCTACACCTTC CASSQARDNGYTF
TRBJ1-1 TRBV18 . TRBD1 TGTGCCAGCTCCCAAGGGGGCGCGGGGAACACTGAAGCTTTCTTT CASSQGGAGNTEAFF
TRBJ2-1 TRBV30 . . TGTGCCTGGAGACCTACCTACAATGAGCAGTTCTTC CAWRPTYNEQFF
TRBJ1-4 TRBV7-2 . TRBD1 TGTGCCAGTGCCGGGACAGGGAGTAATGAAAAACTGTTTTTT CASAGTGSNEKLFF
TRBJ1-1 TRBV5-1 . TRBD1 TGCGCCAGCAGCTTTGACAGGGTTAGTGCTGAAGCTTTCTTT CASSFDRVSAEAFF
TRBJ2-1 TRBV6-5 . . TGTGCCAGCAGTTATACGGGAGTCGACAATGAGCAGTTCTTC CASSYTGVDNEQFF
TRBJ2-1 TRBV2 . TRBD2 TGTGCCAGCAGTCGACTAGGACTAGCGGGAGGGTCCTACAATGAGCAGTTCTTC CASSRLGLAGGSYNEQFF
TRBJ2-7 TRBV13 . TRBD2 TGTGCCAGCAGCTCCGGGGAGGGCTCCTACGAGCAGTACTTC CASSSGEGSYEQYF
TRBJ1-5 TRBV7-2 . . TGTGCCAGCAGCTTAGGACGGGGAGGGATGGAACAGCCCCAGCATTTT CASSLGRGGMEQPQHF
TRBJ2-2 TRBV11-3 . . TGTGCCAGCAGCCCTAACAGGGTAACCGGGGAGCTGTTTTTT CASSPNRVTGELFF